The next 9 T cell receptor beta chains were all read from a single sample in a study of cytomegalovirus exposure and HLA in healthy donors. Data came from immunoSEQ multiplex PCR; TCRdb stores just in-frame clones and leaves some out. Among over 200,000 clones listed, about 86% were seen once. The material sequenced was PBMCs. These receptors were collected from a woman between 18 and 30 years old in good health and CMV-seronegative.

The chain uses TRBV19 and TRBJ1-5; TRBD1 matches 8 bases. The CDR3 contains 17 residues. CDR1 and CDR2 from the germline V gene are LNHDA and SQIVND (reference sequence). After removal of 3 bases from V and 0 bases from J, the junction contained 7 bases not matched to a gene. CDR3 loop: CASSMKDRVYSNQPQHF. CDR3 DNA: TGTGCCAGTAGTATGAAGGACAGGGTTTATAGCAATCAGCCCCAGCATTTT.

The CDR3 region is CASTTTVMNTEAFF. DNA for the CDR3: TGCGCCAGCACCACGACAGTCATGAACACTGAAGCTTTCTTT. This sequence joins TRBV4-1 and TRBJ1-1, with D possibly being TRBD1 (5 bases). In germline, CDR1 is MGHRA, CDR2 YSYEKL. This CDR3 comprises 14 residues. V was trimmed by 7 bases and J by 0 bases, leaving 12 bases between them.

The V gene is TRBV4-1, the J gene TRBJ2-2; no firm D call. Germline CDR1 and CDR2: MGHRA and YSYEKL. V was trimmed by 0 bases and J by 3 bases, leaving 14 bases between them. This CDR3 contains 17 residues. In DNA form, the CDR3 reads TGCGCCAGCAGCCAAGAAAGAATCCGGAGTGACACCGGGGAGCTGTTTTTT. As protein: CASSQERIRSDTGELFF.

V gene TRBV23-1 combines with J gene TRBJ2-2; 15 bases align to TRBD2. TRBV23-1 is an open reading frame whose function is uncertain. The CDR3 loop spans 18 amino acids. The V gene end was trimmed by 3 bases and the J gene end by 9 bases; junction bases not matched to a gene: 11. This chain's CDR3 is CASSQEGGLAGGIRELFF. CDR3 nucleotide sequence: TGCGCCAGCAGTCAGGAGGGGGGACTAGCGGGAGGTATCCGGGAGCTGTTTTTT.

DNA for the CDR3: TGTGCCATCAGTCCGACTAGCGTCCAGGGCAATGAGCAGTTCTTC. This gives the protein CAISPTSVQGNEQFF. The V and J genes are TRBV10-3 and TRBJ2-1; TRBD2 agrees at 8 bases. This CDR3 is 15 amino acids long. J lost 6 bases, V lost 5 bases, and 9 bases had no gene match. CDR1 and CDR2 (germline): ENHRY, SYGVKD.

Written as DNA, the CDR3 is TGTGCCAGCAGCTCGGGACTAGCGGGAGAACACGAGCAGTACTTC. Encoded protein: CASSSGLAGEHEQYF. V gene TRBV4-2 combines with J gene TRBJ2-7; 14 bases align to TRBD2. Germline CDR1 is LGHNA and CDR2 is YNFKEQ. The V and J ends lost 5 bases and 5 bases, in that order; junction bases with no gene match: 5. The CDR3 sequence is 15 residues long.

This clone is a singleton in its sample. The CDR3 here is CASSAGTGESSYNEQFF. CDR3 nucleotides: TGTGCCAGCAGCGCCGGAACAGGGGAGAGCTCCTACAATGAGCAGTTCTTC. The chain is built from TRBV9 and TRBJ2-1, with TRBD1 matching 7 bases. Germline V lookup: CDR1 SGDLS, CDR2 YYNGEE. After removal of 3 bases from V and 0 bases from J, the junction contained 9 bases not matched to a gene. The CDR3 length is 17 residues.

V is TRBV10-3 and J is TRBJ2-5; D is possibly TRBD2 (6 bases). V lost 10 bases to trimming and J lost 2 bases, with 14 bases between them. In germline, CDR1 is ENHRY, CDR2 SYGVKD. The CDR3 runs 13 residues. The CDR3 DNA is TGTGCCACCGGAGCGGGCCTACAAGAGACCCAGTACTTC. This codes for CATGAGLQETQYF.

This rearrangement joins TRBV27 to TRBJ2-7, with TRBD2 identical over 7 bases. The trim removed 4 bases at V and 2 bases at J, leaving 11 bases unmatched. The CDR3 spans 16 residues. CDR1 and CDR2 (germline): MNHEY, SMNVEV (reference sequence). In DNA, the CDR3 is TGTGCCAGCAGTTCCAATGCGGGGGATGGGGCCTACGAGCAGTACTTC. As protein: CASSSNAGDGAYEQYF.